The TCR beta chain under discussion was sequenced for a study of shared clonotypes between healthy human individuals. Study-wide points: About 4.5% of naive CD4 clonotypes were common to a few donors.

Naive CD8 cells, CD45RO-negative and positively selected for CCR7, excluded terminally differentiated effector memory CD45RA+ cells. The V end was cut by 8 bases, the J end by 0 bases, with 17 bases between. This CDR3 is 15 amino acids long. Germline V gene sequence: CDR1 MNHEY, CDR2 SMNVEV (reference sequence). Remarks on this clone: Its antigen remains unknown.

Profiled with immunoSEQ multiplex PCR; TCRdb holds only in-frame clones, not every one. The data contain approximately 2,200,000 clones, about 93% of them singletons. The chain is built from TRBV27 and TRBJ2-7; D remains ambiguous. What was sequenced was naive CD8+ T cells from PBMCs. The TCR originated in a man between 18 and 35 years old in good health. Some clones in this sample may be carry-over from other donors' samples. The CDR3 DNA reads TGTGCCAGCGGGTTGGGTTCCTCGACCTCCTACGAGCAGTACTTC. It is translated as CASGLGSSTSYEQYF.